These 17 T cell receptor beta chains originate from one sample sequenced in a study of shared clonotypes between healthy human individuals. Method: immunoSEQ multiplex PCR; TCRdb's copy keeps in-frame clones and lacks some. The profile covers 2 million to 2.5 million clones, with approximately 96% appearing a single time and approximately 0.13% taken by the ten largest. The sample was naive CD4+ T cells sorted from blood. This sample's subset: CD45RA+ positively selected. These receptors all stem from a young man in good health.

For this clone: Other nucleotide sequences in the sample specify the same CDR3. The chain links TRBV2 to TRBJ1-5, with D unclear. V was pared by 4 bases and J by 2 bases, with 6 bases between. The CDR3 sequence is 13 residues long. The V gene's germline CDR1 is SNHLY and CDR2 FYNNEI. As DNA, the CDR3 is TGTGCCAGCAGTGCGGACGGCAATCAGCCCCAGCATTTT. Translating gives CASSADGNQPQHF.

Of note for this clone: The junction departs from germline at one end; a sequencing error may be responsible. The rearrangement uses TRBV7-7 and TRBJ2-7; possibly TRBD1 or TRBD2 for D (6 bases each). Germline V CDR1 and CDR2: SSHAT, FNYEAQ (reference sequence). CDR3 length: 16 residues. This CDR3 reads CASRSPGAFSSYEQYF. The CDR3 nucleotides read TGTGCTAGCAGATCTCCGGGGGCCTTCTCCTCCTACGAGCAGTACTTC. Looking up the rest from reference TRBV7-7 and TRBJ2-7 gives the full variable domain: GAGVSQSPRYKVTKRGQDVTLRCDPISSHATLYWYQQALGQGPEFLTYFNYEAQPDKSGLPSDRFSAERPEGSISTLTIQRTEQRDSAMYRCASRSPGAFSSYEQYFGPGTRLTVT.

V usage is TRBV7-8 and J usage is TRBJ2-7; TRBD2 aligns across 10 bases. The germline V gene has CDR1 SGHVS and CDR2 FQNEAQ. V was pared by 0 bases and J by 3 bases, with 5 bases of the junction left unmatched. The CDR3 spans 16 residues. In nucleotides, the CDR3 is TGTGCCAGCAGCTTAGCGCGCCCTAGCGGGAGCTACGAGCAGTACTTC. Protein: CASSLARPSGSYEQYF.

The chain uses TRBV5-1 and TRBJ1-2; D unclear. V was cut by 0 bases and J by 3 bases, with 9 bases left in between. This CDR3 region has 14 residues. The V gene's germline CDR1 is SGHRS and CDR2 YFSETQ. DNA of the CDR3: TGCGCCAGCAGCTTGGACGGACTAGACTATGGCTACACCTTC. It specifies CASSLDGLDYGYTF.

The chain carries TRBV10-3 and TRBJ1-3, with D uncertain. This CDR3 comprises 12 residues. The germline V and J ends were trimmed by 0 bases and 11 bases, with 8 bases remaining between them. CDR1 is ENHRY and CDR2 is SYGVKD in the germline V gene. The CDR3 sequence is CAISESPNAIYF. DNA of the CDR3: TGTGCCATCAGTGAGTCCCCCAACGCCATATATTTT.

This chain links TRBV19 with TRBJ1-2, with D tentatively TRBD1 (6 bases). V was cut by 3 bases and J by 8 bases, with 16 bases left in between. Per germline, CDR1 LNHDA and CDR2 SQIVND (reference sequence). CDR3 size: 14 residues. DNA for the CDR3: TGTGCCAGTAGTATCTCGGCAGGGGCTATGGGCTACACCTTC. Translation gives CASSISAGAMGYTF.

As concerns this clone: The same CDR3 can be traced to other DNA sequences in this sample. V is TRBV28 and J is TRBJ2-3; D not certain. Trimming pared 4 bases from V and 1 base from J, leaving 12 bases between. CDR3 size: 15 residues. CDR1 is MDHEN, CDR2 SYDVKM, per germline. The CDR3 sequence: CASSSPGLGTDTQYF. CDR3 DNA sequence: TGTGCCAGCAGTTCACCGGGCCTGGGCACAGATACGCAGTATTTT.

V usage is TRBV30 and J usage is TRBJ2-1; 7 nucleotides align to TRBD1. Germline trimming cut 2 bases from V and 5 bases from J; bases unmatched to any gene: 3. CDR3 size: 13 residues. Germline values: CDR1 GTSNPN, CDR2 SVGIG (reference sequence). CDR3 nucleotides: TGTGCCTGGAGTTTGGGACAGAACAATGAGCAGTTCTTC. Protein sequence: CAWSLGQNNEQFF. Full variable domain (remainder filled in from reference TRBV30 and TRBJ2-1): SQTIHQWPATLVQPVGSPLSLECTVEGTSNPNLYWYRQAAGRGLQLLFYSVGIGQISSEVPQNLSASRPQDRQFILSSKKLLLSDSGFYLCAWSLGQNNEQFFGPGTRLTVL.

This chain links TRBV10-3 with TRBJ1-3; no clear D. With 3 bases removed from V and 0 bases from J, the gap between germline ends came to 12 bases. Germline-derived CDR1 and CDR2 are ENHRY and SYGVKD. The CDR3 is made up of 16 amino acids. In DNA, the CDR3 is TGTGCCATCAGTGACTACGGACTGCACTCTGGAAACACCATATATTTT. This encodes CAISDYGLHSGNTIYF.

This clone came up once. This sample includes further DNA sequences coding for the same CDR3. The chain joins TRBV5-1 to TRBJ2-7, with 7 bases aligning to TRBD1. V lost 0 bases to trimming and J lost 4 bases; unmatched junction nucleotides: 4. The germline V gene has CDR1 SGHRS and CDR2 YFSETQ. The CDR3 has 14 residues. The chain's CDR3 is CASSLVQGFYEQYF. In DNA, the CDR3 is TGCGCCAGCAGCTTGGTACAGGGGTTTTACGAGCAGTACTTC.

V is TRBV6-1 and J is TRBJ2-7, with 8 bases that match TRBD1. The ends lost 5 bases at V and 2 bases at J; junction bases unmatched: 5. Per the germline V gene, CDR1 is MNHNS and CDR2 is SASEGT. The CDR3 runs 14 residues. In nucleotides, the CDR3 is TGTGCCAGCAGTACCCGGACAGGGCCCTACGAGCAGTACTTC. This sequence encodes CASSTRTGPYEQYF.

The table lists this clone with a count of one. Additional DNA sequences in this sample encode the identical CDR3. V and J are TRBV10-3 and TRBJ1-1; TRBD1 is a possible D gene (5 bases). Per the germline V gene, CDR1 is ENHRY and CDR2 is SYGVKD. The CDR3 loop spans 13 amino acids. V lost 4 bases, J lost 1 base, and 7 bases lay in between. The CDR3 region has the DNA TGTGCCATCAGTGGAACAGGGAACACTGAAGCTTTCTTT. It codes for CAISGTGNTEAFF.

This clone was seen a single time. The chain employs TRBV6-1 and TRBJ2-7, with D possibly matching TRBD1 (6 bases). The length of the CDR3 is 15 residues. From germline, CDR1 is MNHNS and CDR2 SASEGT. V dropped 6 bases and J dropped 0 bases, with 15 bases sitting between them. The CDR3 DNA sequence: TGTGCCAGCAGCTACAGGGACCGGGGCTCCTACGAGCAGTACTTC. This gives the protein CASSYRDRGSYEQYF.

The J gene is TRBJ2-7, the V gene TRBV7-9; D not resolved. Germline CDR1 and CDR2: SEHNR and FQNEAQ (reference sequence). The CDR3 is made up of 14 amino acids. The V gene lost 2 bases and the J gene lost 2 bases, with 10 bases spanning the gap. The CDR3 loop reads CASSLQLGTYEQYF. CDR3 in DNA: TGTGCCAGCAGCTTACAGCTGGGTACCTACGAGCAGTACTTC.

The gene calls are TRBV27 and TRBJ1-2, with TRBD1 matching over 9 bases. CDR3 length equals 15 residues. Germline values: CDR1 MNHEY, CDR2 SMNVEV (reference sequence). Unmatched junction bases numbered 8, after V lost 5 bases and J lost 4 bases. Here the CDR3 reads CASSGTGGAGYGYTF. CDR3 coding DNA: TGTGCCAGCAGTGGTACAGGGGGCGCAGGCTATGGCTACACCTTC.

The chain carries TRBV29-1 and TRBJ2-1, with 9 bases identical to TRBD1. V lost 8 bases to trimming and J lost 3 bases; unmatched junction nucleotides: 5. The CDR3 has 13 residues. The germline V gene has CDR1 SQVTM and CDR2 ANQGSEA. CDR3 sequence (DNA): TGCAGCAGTCGGGACAGGGTCTACAATGAGCAGTTCTTC. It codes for CSSRDRVYNEQFF.

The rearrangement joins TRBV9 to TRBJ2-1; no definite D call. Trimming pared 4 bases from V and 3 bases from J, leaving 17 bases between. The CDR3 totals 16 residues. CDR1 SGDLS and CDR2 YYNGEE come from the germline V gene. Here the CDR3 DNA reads TGTGCCAGCAGCCCCGCCCGTGCCATCCTCTACAATGAGCAGTTCTTC. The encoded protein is CASSPARAILYNEQFF.